The 15 T cell receptor beta chains listed next were all sequenced from one sample in a study of memory CD4+ T cells and cytomegalovirus serostatus. Single viable CD3+CD4+CD8-CD45RO+ cells were sorted as the memory CD4+ T cells. Assay: immunoSEQ multiplex PCR; the TCRdb copy retains only in-frame clones and omits some. The profile shows about 27,000 clones, about 76% of them singletons. The sample taken for sequencing was memory CD4+ T cells from blood. Source of these receptors: an adult in good health and CMV-seronegative.

On this clone: The junction differs from germline at one of its ends, possibly a read error. V is TRBV28 and J is TRBJ2-1, with D uncertain. The CDR3 runs 12 residues. CDR1 is MDHEN and CDR2 is SYDVKM in the germline V gene. CDR3 loop: CLVLSSYNEQFF. CDR3 in DNA: TGCCTGGTTTTGAGCTCCTACAATGAGCAGTTCTTC.

The gene calls are TRBV30 and TRBJ2-5; no definite D call. Germline V gene data show CDR1 as GTSNPN and CDR2 as SVGIG (reference sequence). This CDR3 comprises 13 residues. With 2 bases removed from V and 0 bases from J, the gap between germline ends came to 7 bases. The CDR3 protein is CAWSYDHQETQYF. CDR3 nucleotide sequence: TGTGCCTGGAGTTATGACCACCAAGAGACCCAGTACTTC.

The genes are TRBV5-4 and TRBJ2-1; 14 positions match TRBD2. The CDR3 has 13 residues. After removal of 4 bases from V and 9 bases from J, the junction contained 0 bases not matched to a gene. The germline gives CDR1 SGHNT, CDR2 YYREEE (reference sequence). CDR3 sequence reads: CASSGTSGGEQFF. In DNA form, the CDR3 reads TGTGCCAGCAGCGGGACTAGCGGGGGTGAGCAGTTCTTC.

The chain carries TRBV7-8 and TRBJ2-7; D uncertain. Germline V lookup: CDR1 SGHVS, CDR2 FQNEAQ. This CDR3 has 13 amino acids. V gave up 2 bases and J gave up 5 bases, with 10 bases separating them. CDR3 sequence (DNA): TGTGCCAGCAGCTTATCCCGGACCGACGAGCAGTACTTC. This gives the protein CASSLSRTDEQYF.

This clone came up a few times. The rearrangement joins TRBV19 to TRBJ1-1, with 9 bases matching TRBD1. Germline V lookup: CDR1 LNHDA, CDR2 SQIVND (reference sequence). The junction had 9 bases not matched to a gene; V was cut back by 6 bases and J by 1 base. CDR3 size: 16 residues. The CDR3 loop reads CASSLRQGVTNTEAFF. The CDR3 nucleotides are TGTGCCAGTAGCCTAAGACAGGGGGTTACGAACACTGAAGCTTTCTTT.

This clone has just a few counts. The chain recombines TRBV19 with TRBJ1-1, with D perhaps TRBD1 (5 bases). Trimming cost V 9 bases and J 0 bases, with 14 bases left between them. The CDR3 consists of 14 residues. Per the germline V gene, CDR1 is LNHDA and CDR2 is SQIVND (reference sequence). The CDR3 sequence: CASRRGEMNTEAFF. The CDR3 DNA follows: TGTGCCAGCAGGAGGGGCGAAATGAACACTGAAGCTTTCTTT.

This chain connects TRBV5-6 to TRBJ1-2; D is undetermined. Germline CDR1 SGHDT, CDR2 YYEEEE. This CDR3 has 11 residues. The V end was cut by 3 bases, the J end by 3 bases, with 3 bases between. CDR3 bases: TGTGCCAGCAGCTCCCACTATGGCTACACCTTC. Translated: CASSSHYGYTF.

The genes are TRBV15 and TRBJ1-3, with D maybe TRBD1 (6 bases). This CDR3 has 15 amino acids. CDR1 is LNHNV, CDR2 YYDKDF, per germline (reference sequence). V was pared by 3 bases and J by 2 bases, with 11 bases between. For the CDR3, the DNA is TGTGCCACCAGCAGGGGGGCAGGAGCTGGAAACACCATATATTTT. Translated, it gives CATSRGAGAGNTIYF.

The J gene is TRBJ1-1, the V gene TRBV7-2; TRBD1 is a possible D gene (6 bases). Germline V lookup: CDR1 SGHTA, CDR2 FQGNSA. The V end was cut by 4 bases, the J end by 3 bases, with 15 bases between. The CDR3 totals 15 residues. The CDR3 DNA reads TGTGCCAGCAGCTCGTCACCGACAGGCTACACTGAAGCTTTCTTT. Amino acids: CASSSSPTGYTEAFF.

This chain links TRBV5-4 with TRBJ2-7; D not certain. V lost 0 bases and J 3 bases, leaving 7 bases between the germline ends. Per germline, CDR1 SGHNT and CDR2 YYREEE (reference sequence). There are 13 residues in the CDR3. CDR3 loop: CASSLGYNYEQYF. CDR3 nucleotides: TGTGCCAGCAGCTTGGGGTACAACTACGAGCAGTACTTC.

This rearrangement joins TRBV7-2 to TRBJ2-3; D unclear. This CDR3 spans 13 amino acids. Trimming pared 5 bases from V and 4 bases from J, leaving 10 bases between. In germline, CDR1 is SGHTA, CDR2 FQGNSA. This CDR3 is CASSLALADTQYF. The CDR3 bases are TGTGCCAGCAGCCTGGCCCTGGCAGATACGCAGTATTTT. Combining the CDR3 with reference TRBV7-2 and TRBJ2-3 gives the whole variable domain GAGVSQSPSNKVTEKGKDVELRCDPISGHTALYWYRQSLGQGLEFLIYFQGNSAPDKSGLPSDRFSAERTGGSVSTLTIQRTQQEDSAVYLCASSLALADTQYFGPGTRLTVL.

This clone was seen a handful of times. The gene calls are TRBV7-2 and TRBJ1-5; 11 nucleotides line up with TRBD1. CDR1 is SGHTA, CDR2 FQGNSA, per germline. The CDR3 length is 16 residues. Trimming took 4 bases from V and 6 from J; bases not matched to a gene: 8. The CDR3 is CASSSRAGTGGQPQHF. The DNA of the CDR3 is TGTGCCAGCAGCTCCCGGGCGGGGACAGGGGGTCAGCCCCAGCATTTT. Supplemented by reference TRBV7-2 and TRBJ1-5, the full variable domain reads GAGVSQSPSNKVTEKGKDVELRCDPISGHTALYWYRQSLGQGLEFLIYFQGNSAPDKSGLPSDRFSAERTGGSVSTLTIQRTQQEDSAVYLCASSSRAGTGGQPQHFGDGTRLSIL.

The chain uses TRBV5-5 and TRBJ2-7; maybe TRBD2 (5 bases). V shed 4 bases and J shed 3 bases, with 17 bases lying between them. CDR1 SGHKS and CDR2 YYEKEE come from the germline V gene (reference sequence). There are 15 residues in the CDR3. CDR3 region: CASSPGPGVHYEQYF. CDR3 bases: TGTGCCAGCAGCCCCGGCCCCGGGGTCCACTACGAGCAGTACTTC. Looking up the rest from reference TRBV5-5 and TRBJ2-7 gives the full variable domain: DAGVTQSPTHLIKTRGQQVTLRCSPISGHKSVSWYQQVLGQGPQFIFQYYEKEERGRGNFPDRFSARQFPNYSSELNVNALLLGDSALYLCASSPGPGVHYEQYFGPGTRLTVT.

The chain combines TRBV18 with TRBJ1-2, with unresolved D. Germline V gene sequence: CDR1 KGHSH, CDR2 LQKENI. The germline V and J ends were trimmed by 2 bases and 2 bases, with 6 bases remaining between them. CDR3 size: 13 residues. DNA of the CDR3: TGTGCCAGCTCACCAGGGCAGAACTATGGCTACACCTTC. This sequence encodes CASSPGQNYGYTF.

The V gene is TRBV21-1, the J gene TRBJ1-1. TRBV21-1 is tagged as a pseudogene. CDR3 length: 11 amino acids. Here the CDR3 DNA reads TGTGCCAGCAGCAAAGGGTTTGAAGCTTTCTTT. Amino acid sequence: CASSKGFEAFF.